A single sample is the source of the 24 T cell receptor beta chains below, sequenced in a study of regulatory T cells in long-lasting Graves disease. Library construction for TCR beta used iRepertoire HTBI primers and Arm-PCR of CDR3 regions. TCRdb reprocessed the multiplex PCR reads with MiXCR, giving one entry per CDR3 protein. The repertoire holds approximately 350,000 distinct CDR3 sequences, with roughly 17% as singletons. Indicated time point: newly diagnosed GD, antithyroid drugs for less than 3 months. Preparation of the TCR library used RNA extracted from PBMCs. These data were likewise used in another study, on T cells in Graves' hyperthyroidism and ophthalmopathy.

The sequencing here drew on peripheral blood mononuclear cells (PBMCs), taken at new diagnosis, from a patient treated with antithyroid drugs. The origin of the receptors is a man aged 40-49 years with Graves disease.

The gene calls are TRBV10-3 and TRBJ1-1; no clear D. The length of the CDR3 is 13 residues. Trimming took off 4 bases at V and 0 bases at J, with 6 bases between the two ends. From germline, CDR1 is ENHRY and CDR2 SYGVKD. The CDR3 region is CAISALLNTEAFF. As DNA, the CDR3 is TGTGCCATCAGTGCCCTATTGAACACTGAAGCTTTCTTT.

This clonotype was seen many times. The chain is built from TRBV19 and TRBJ2-2; D ambiguous. Trimming shortened V by 7 bases and J by 6 bases, and 12 bases separated the two germline ends. The CDR3 contains 13 residues. Per the germline V gene, CDR1 is LNHDA and CDR2 is SQIVND (reference sequence). CDR3 DNA: TGTGCCAGTACCGGACCCCACCCCGGGGAGCTGTTTTTT. This codes for CASTGPHPGELFF.

The chain uses TRBV24-1 and TRBJ2-5, with 9 nucleotides matching TRBD1. With 4 bases clipped from V and 1 base from J, the junction kept 3 bases outside the gene matches. Per the germline V gene, CDR1 is KGHDR and CDR2 is SFDVKD. The CDR3 sequence is 15 residues long. This CDR3 reads CATSEGQGFQETQYF. CDR3 DNA sequence: TGTGCCACCAGTGAGGGACAGGGATTCCAAGAGACCCAGTACTTC.

The CDR3: CASTESGTGSYEQYF. The CDR3 nucleotides are TGTGCCAGCACCGAATCCGGGACAGGGAGCTACGAGCAGTACTTC. The J gene is TRBJ2-7, the V gene TRBV6-1; 9 positions agree with TRBD1. The V gene end was trimmed by 7 bases and the J gene end by 3 bases; junction bases not matched to a gene: 10. Germline CDR1 reads MNHNS; CDR2 reads SASEGT. This CDR3 is 15 amino acids long.

The sample holds many counts of this clonotype. This CDR3 reads CASSFYTSYEQYF. The DNA for the CDR3 is TGTGCCAGCAGCTTTTATACTAGCTACGAGCAGTACTTC. The rearrangement joins TRBV7-2 to TRBJ2-7, with a possible D match to TRBD2 (5 bases). The V and J ends lost 3 bases and 3 bases respectively, with 9 bases between them. The CDR3 covers 13 residues. Germline V CDR1 and CDR2: SGHTA, FQGNSA.

The CDR3 is CASSDPGTDTQYF. The DNA for the CDR3 is TGTGCCAGCAGTGACCCGGGTACAGATACGCAGTATTTT. V gene TRBV6-1 combines with J gene TRBJ2-3; D is ambiguous. Between the trimmed V and J ends, which lost 3 bases and 3 bases, there was a span of 7 bases. From germline, CDR1 is MNHNS and CDR2 SASEGT. The length of the CDR3 is 13 residues.

The chain combines TRBV27 with TRBJ1-2; D not resolved. CDR3 size: 18 residues. Germline assignment: CDR1 MNHEY and CDR2 SMNVEV (reference sequence). Trimming left V 3 bases short and J 3 bases short, with 23 bases between. The CDR3 spells CASSFSGISDPLHYGYTF. The CDR3 coding sequence is TGTGCCAGCAGTTTCTCCGGGATCAGCGACCCACTTCACTATGGCTACACCTTC.

J is TRBJ2-3 and V is TRBV6-5, with 8 bases lining up with TRBD1. Germline CDR1 reads MNHEY; CDR2 reads SVGAGI. The CDR3 sequence is 12 residues long. Unmatched junction bases numbered 1, after V lost 2 bases and J lost 9 bases. This CDR3 reads CASSYRDRTQYF. DNA for the CDR3: TGTGCCAGCAGTTACCGGGACAGGACGCAGTATTTT.

This clonotype was seen many times. J is TRBJ1-1 and V is TRBV9; D call uncertain. The CDR3 spans 14 residues. V lost 0 bases and J 1 base, leaving 7 bases between the germline ends. CDR1 and CDR2 (germline): SGDLS, YYNGEE. The CDR3 region is CASSVGQRNTEAFF. In nucleotides, the CDR3 is TGTGCCAGCAGCGTAGGGCAAAGGAACACTGAAGCTTTCTTT. The complete variable domain, with remaining parts taken from reference TRBV9 and TRBJ1-1, reads DSGVTQTPKHLITATGQRVTLRCSPRSGDLSVYWYQQSLDQGLQFLIQYYNGEERAKGNILERFSAQQFPDLHSELNLSSLELGDSALYFCASSVGQRNTEAFFGQGTRLTVV.

In DNA form, the CDR3 reads TGTGCCAGCAGTTACTCCCCACATAGGAGCTCCTACAATGAGCAGTTCTTC. Its protein product is CASSYSPHRSSYNEQFF. V usage is TRBV6-9 and J usage is TRBJ2-1; D is undetermined. Germline assignment: CDR1 MNHGY and CDR2 SVAAGI. The length of the CDR3 is 17 residues. V was cut by 3 bases and J by 0 bases, with 15 bases left in between.

This clonotype occurred many times. The chain combines TRBV30 with TRBJ1-5, with TRBD1 identical over 10 bases. CDR1 GTSNPN and CDR2 SVGIG come from the germline V gene (reference sequence). There are 13 residues in the CDR3. The trim removed 5 bases at V and 4 bases at J, leaving 2 bases unmatched. CDR3 nucleotide sequence: TGTGCCTGGGACAGGGGGCCGAATCAGCCCCAGCATTTT. Its protein is CAWDRGPNQPQHF.

The V gene is TRBV12-3 or TRBV12-4, the J gene TRBJ2-1, with D possibly TRBD2 on 7 matching bases. The CDR3 has 17 residues. V was trimmed by 1 base and J by 8 bases, leaving 21 bases between them. Here the CDR3 reads CASSLVERTRGGHEQFF. In DNA, the CDR3 is TGTGCCAGCAGTTTAGTCGAGAGGACTAGGGGGGGCCATGAGCAGTTCTTC.

This clonotype has ten or more counts. The chain uses TRBV5-1 and TRBJ2-5; TRBD2 matches 11 bases. From germline, CDR1 is SGHRS and CDR2 YFSETQ. The ends lost 6 bases at V and 4 bases at J; junction bases unmatched: 8. CDR3 length equals 15 residues. The CDR3 DNA reads as TGCGCCAGCATGACACCGCTAGCGGGGGGAGAGACCCAGTACTTC. Its translation: CASMTPLAGGETQYF. Drawing the rest from reference TRBV5-1 and TRBJ2-5, the complete variable domain is KAGVTQTPRYLIKTRGQQVTLSCSPISGHRSVSWYQQTPGQGLQFLFEYFSETQRNKGNFPGRFSGRQFSNSRSEMNVSTLELGDSALYLCASMTPLAGGETQYFGPGTRLLVL.

This clonotype was counted ten times or more. The chain has TRBV10-3 and TRBJ2-5, with D unclear. V dropped 7 bases and J dropped 2 bases, with 14 bases sitting between them. CDR3 size: 14 residues. Germline V gene lookup returns CDR1 ENHRY and CDR2 SYGVKD. The CDR3 loop reads CAIKKTRWQETQYF. CDR3 nucleotide sequence: TGTGCCATCAAAAAGACACGTTGGCAAGAGACCCAGTACTTC.

This clonotype was found many times. The chain links TRBV7-2 to TRBJ2-5, with TRBD2 identical over 11 bases. CDR3 length equals 15 residues. The trim removed 2 bases at V and 4 bases at J, leaving 3 bases unmatched. CDR1 and CDR2 from the germline V gene are SGHTA and FQGNSA. Written as DNA, the CDR3 is TGTGCCAGCAGCTTAATGCTAGCGGGGGGAGAGACCCAGTACTTC. It codes for CASSLMLAGGETQYF.

This sequence joins TRBV20-1 and TRBJ1-1; tentative D call: TRBD1 (5 bases). The CDR3 runs 11 residues. CDR1 and CDR2 (germline): DFQATT, SNEGSKA (reference sequence). The DNA for the CDR3 is TGCAGGGTCACAGGGAACACTGAAGCTTTCTTT. It encodes CRVTGNTEAFF.

A few counts support this clonotype. Mismatch with germline at one junction end may stem from a read error. The chain combines TRBV29-1 with TRBJ1-1; no reliable D call. This CDR3 comprises 13 residues. CDR1 and CDR2 from the germline V gene are SQVTM and ANQGSEA. CDR3 amino acids: CSVRLGGNIEAFF. The CDR3 DNA reads TGCAGCGTTCGACTCGGCGGGAACATTGAAGCTTTCTTT.

The table lists this clonotype with many counts. J is TRBJ1-1 and V is TRBV19; D unclear. The V end was cut by 1 base, the J end by 5 bases, with 8 bases between. CDR1 is LNHDA, CDR2 SQIVND, per germline (reference sequence). This CDR3 is built from 13 residues. The CDR3 bases are TGTGCCAGTAGTATAGGAGCCAGAACTGAAGCTTTCTTT. Protein product: CASSIGARTEAFF.

This chain uses TRBV10-1 with TRBJ2-7, with TRBD1 matching 9 bases. The CDR3 consists of 14 residues. With V trimmed by 5 bases and J by 6 bases, 8 bases remained unmatched. Germline V gene data show CDR1 as WNHNN and CDR2 as SYGVQD (reference sequence). Here the CDR3 reads CASSPGQGLAEQYF. The CDR3 DNA reads TGCGCCAGCAGTCCAGGACAGGGGTTGGCCGAGCAGTACTTC.

This clonotype was picked up many times. The CDR3 DNA reads as TGCAGTGCGGCTCGCACCTCTTCGGGCGGTGGAGCTTTCTTT. Translating gives CSAARTSSGGGAFF. The rearrangement joins TRBV20-1 to TRBJ1-1, with unresolved D. Germline CDR1 and CDR2: DFQATT and SNEGSKA (reference sequence). V lost 6 bases, J lost 10 bases, and 24 bases lay in between. This CDR3 is built from 14 residues.

The chain links TRBV29-1 to TRBJ1-1; no clear D gene. This CDR3 comprises 12 residues. Germline CDR1 SQVTM, CDR2 ANQGSEA. V was shortened by 6 bases and J by 1 base, with 9 bases between the two germline ends. The CDR3, as DNA: TGCAGCGTGTCCGGGCCGAACACTGAAGCTTTCTTT. This sequence encodes CSVSGPNTEAFF.

This clonotype was found a few times. The chain is built from TRBV2 and TRBJ1-3; unclear D gene. With 7 bases removed from V and 0 bases from J, the gap between germline ends came to 10 bases. Germline V gives CDR1 SNHLY, CDR2 FYNNEI. The CDR3 contains 14 residues. CDR3 residues: CASNSGISGNTIYF. The CDR3 DNA reads TGTGCCAGCAATAGCGGAATCTCTGGAAACACCATATATTTT.

J is TRBJ2-1 and V is TRBV6-1; D is unclear. Trimming shortened V by 1 base and J by 10 bases, and 14 bases separated the two germline ends. This CDR3 contains 14 residues. Germline V CDR1 and CDR2: MNHNS, SASEGT. Written as DNA, the CDR3 is TGTGCCAGCAGTGAAGGATCTTGGCTGGGAGAGCAGTTCTTC. Amino acid sequence: CASSEGSWLGEQFF.

In its sample, this clonotype was seen many times. The chain carries TRBV2 and TRBJ1-1; D gene ambiguous. CDR3 size: 13 residues. CDR1 is SNHLY, CDR2 FYNNEI, per germline. V lost 3 bases to trimming and J lost 1 base, with 6 bases between them. CDR3 nucleotides: TGTGCCAGCAGTGACGAGGGGAACACTGAAGCTTTCTTT. It codes for CASSDEGNTEAFF.